The 29 T cell receptor beta chains below were found in one sample sequenced in a study of OX40 agonist ivuxolimab in advanced cancers. Here immunoSEQ multiplex PCR was the method, and the copy in TCRdb shows in-frame clones only, minus some. Found here are roughly 50,000 clones, 80% to 90% of them singletons; the top ten hold 12%. The sample consisted of CD4+ or CD8+ T cells sorted from blood, taken in a trial of the OX40 agonist ivuxolimab. These TCRs come from an adult with an advanced solid tumor such as melanoma, head and neck, liver or kidney cancer.

The chain recombines TRBV7-9 with TRBJ2-5, with D perhaps TRBD1 (6 bases). CDR3 size: 14 residues. Germline values: CDR1 SEHNR, CDR2 FQNEAQ (reference sequence). Trimming removed 3 bases from V and 2 bases from J, with 10 bases in between. The CDR3 coding sequence is TGTGCCAGCAGCTTCGGGACACCGCAAGAGACCCAGTACTTC. Translated, it gives CASSFGTPQETQYF.

The table lists this clone with a few counts. J is TRBJ2-3 and V is TRBV5-4, with a weak D call TRBD2 (6 bases). This CDR3 comprises 14 residues. V dropped 0 bases and J dropped 5 bases, with 10 bases sitting between them. Germline lookup yields CDR1 SGHNT and CDR2 YYREEE (reference sequence). The CDR3 bases are TGTGCCAGCAGCTTGGCTCTAGCGAAAGATACGCAGTATTTT. It is translated as CASSLALAKDTQYF.

The chain has TRBV4-3 and TRBJ1-1, with 10 positions matching TRBD1. V lost 1 base, J lost 6 bases, and 2 bases stayed unmatched. CDR3 size: 14 residues. CDR1 LGHNA and CDR2 YSLEER come from the germline V gene. The CDR3 nucleotides are TGCGCCAGCAGCCAAGTAGGGACAGGGGCTGAAGCTTTCTTT. This gives the protein CASSQVGTGAEAFF.

The rearrangement uses TRBV4-1 and TRBJ2-7; TRBD1 is a possible D gene (7 bases). The V end lost 5 bases, the J end lost 4 bases, and 18 bases lay between the germline ends. The CDR3 extends over 15 amino acids. CDR1 and CDR2 from the germline V gene are MGHRA and YSYEKL. The CDR3 spells CASSSAEGAAYEQYF. DNA of the CDR3: TGCGCCAGCAGCAGTGCGGAGGGGGCAGCGTACGAGCAGTACTTC.

The chain links TRBV7-8 to TRBJ2-7; D is unresolved. The CDR3 runs 13 residues. Germline assignment: CDR1 SGHVS and CDR2 FQNEAQ. Trimming took off 6 bases at V and 0 bases at J, with 9 bases between the two ends. The chain's CDR3 is CASSSGLSYEQYF. The CDR3 DNA sequence: TGTGCCAGCAGTTCAGGTCTCTCCTACGAGCAGTACTTC.

The chain links TRBV9 to TRBJ2-5, with 7 bases identical to TRBD1. Unmatched junction bases numbered 4, after V lost 4 bases and J lost 1 base. CDR3 length: 14 amino acids. Germline V lookup: CDR1 SGDLS, CDR2 YYNGEE. Here the CDR3 reads CASSSGTAQETQYF. CDR3 sequence (DNA): TGTGCCAGCAGCTCCGGGACAGCCCAAGAGACCCAGTACTTC.

V usage is TRBV9 and J usage is TRBJ2-7; maybe TRBD1 (5 bases). Germline loops: CDR1 SGDLS, CDR2 YYNGEE. The V end was cut by 4 bases, the J end by 5 bases, with 16 bases between. The CDR3 has 14 residues. The CDR3 sequence: CASSSSGLDNEQYF. In DNA, the CDR3 is TGTGCCAGCAGCTCATCAGGGTTAGACAACGAGCAGTACTTC.

The rearrangement joins TRBV4-2 to TRBJ2-1; 7 positions agree with TRBD2. CDR3 length: 16 residues. Trimming cost V 4 bases and J 8 bases; bases outside gene matches: 14. Germline values: CDR1 LGHNA, CDR2 YNFKEQ. CDR3 DNA: TGTGCCAGCAGCCTAGGAGAGCGGGGCCTCATGGATGAGCAGTTCTTC. Amino acid sequence: CASSLGERGLMDEQFF.

The chain combines TRBV6-5 with TRBJ1-2; D gene ambiguous. The CDR3 has 14 amino acids. V shed 8 bases and J shed 8 bases, with 21 bases lying between them. Germline loops: CDR1 MNHEY, CDR2 SVGAGI. The CDR3 reads CASSDQMGVEGYTF. CDR3 bases: TGTGCCAGCTCGGATCAGATGGGAGTAGAGGGCTACACCTTC.

The chain recombines TRBV18 with TRBJ1-5; possible D gene TRBD1, 5 bases. CDR3 length: 14 residues. Germline V CDR1 and CDR2: KGHSH, LQKENI. Trimming removed 3 bases from V and 11 bases from J, with 17 bases in between. This CDR3 reads CASSPPGSRLAQHF. In nucleotides, the CDR3 is TGTGCCAGCTCACCCCCAGGGTCCCGGCTGGCCCAGCATTTT.

The rearrangement joins TRBV9 to TRBJ2-4; tentatively, D is TRBD1 (6 bases). The CDR3 runs 13 residues. The V and J ends lost 3 bases and 5 bases respectively, with 9 bases between them. The germline gives CDR1 SGDLS, CDR2 YYNGEE. The CDR3 DNA reads as TGTGCCAGCAGCGGCAGGGGAGAAAACATTCAGTACTTC. Amino acids: CASSGRGENIQYF.

This sequence joins TRBV29-1 and TRBJ1-5; tentative D call: TRBD1 (5 bases). CDR3 length: 14 residues. Per the germline V gene, CDR1 is SQVTM and CDR2 is ANQGSEA. Trimming removed 6 bases from V and 0 bases from J, with 12 bases in between. This CDR3 reads CSVLGTDSNQPQHF. The CDR3 DNA reads TGCAGCGTCCTCGGGACCGATAGCAATCAGCCCCAGCATTTT.

The rearrangement links TRBV4-3 to TRBJ1-5; 8 bases align to TRBD1. Germline CDR1 is LGHNA and CDR2 is YSLEER. V was clipped by 0 bases and J by 5 bases; unmatched bases: 3. The CDR3 has 15 amino acids. CDR3 in DNA: TGCGCCAGCAGCCAAGAAGCACAGGGGGATCAGCCCCAGCATTTT. It translates to CASSQEAQGDQPQHF.

This chain connects TRBV30 to TRBJ2-2; D not certain. The germline CDR1 and CDR2 sequences are GTSNPN and SVGIG (reference sequence). The CDR3 totals 12 residues. V lost 4 bases and J lost 6, with 9 bases in between. The CDR3 sequence is CAWTFGPGELFF. The CDR3 coding sequence is TGTGCCTGGACGTTTGGACCCGGGGAGCTGTTTTTT.

The chain joins TRBV15 to TRBJ2-3; TRBD1 is a possible D gene (5 bases). Germline values: CDR1 LNHNV, CDR2 YYDKDF (reference sequence). Between the trimmed V and J ends, which lost 3 bases and 0 bases, there was a span of 13 bases. The CDR3 extends over 16 amino acids. CDR3 coding DNA: TGTGCCACCAGCAGGGAAGACAGTCCTAGCACAGATACGCAGTATTTT. Its protein is CATSREDSPSTDTQYF. Supplemented by reference TRBV15 and TRBJ2-3, the full variable domain reads DAMVIQNPRYQVTQFGKPVTLSCSQTLNHNVMYWYQQKSSQAPKLLFHYYDKDFNNEADTPDNFQSRRPNTSFCFLDIRSPGLGDTAMYLCATSREDSPSTDTQYFGPGTRLTVL.

CDR3 in amino acids: CASSLGAGLAGGISTDTQYF. CDR3 coding DNA: TGTGCCAGCAGCCTGGGGGCGGGACTAGCGGGGGGCATTAGCACAGATACGCAGTATTTT. V is TRBV5-4 and J is TRBJ2-3; 15 bases align to TRBD2. V shed 4 bases, J shed 0 bases, and the junction held 12 bases outside the gene matches. CDR1 SGHNT and CDR2 YYREEE come from the germline V gene (reference sequence). The CDR3 sequence is 20 residues long.

CDR3 in DNA: TGTGCCAGCAGTTACCAGTGGACCCACGAGCAGTACTTC. Amino acids: CASSYQWTHEQYF. V is TRBV6-5 and J is TRBJ2-7; D is undetermined. CDR1 is MNHEY, CDR2 SVGAGI, per germline. The CDR3 contains 13 residues. The ends were cut back, 2 bases at V and 5 bases at J, with 10 bases in the middle.

The gene calls are TRBV9 and TRBJ2-7; 14 bases are a match to TRBD2. J lost 5 bases, V lost 3 bases, and 10 bases had no gene match. Looked up from germline, CDR1 is SGDLS and CDR2 is YYNGEE. This CDR3 has 17 amino acids. This CDR3 is CASSDRLAGGNLDEQYF. The CDR3 DNA is TGTGCCAGCAGCGACCGACTAGCGGGGGGGAATTTGGACGAGCAGTACTTC. Full variable domain (rest looked up from reference TRBV9 and TRBJ2-7): DSGVTQTPKHLITATGQRVTLRCSPRSGDLSVYWYQQSLDQGLQFLIQYYNGEERAKGNILERFSAQQFPDLHSELNLSSLELGDSALYFCASSDRLAGGNLDEQYFGPGTRLTVT.

V usage is TRBV4-3 and J usage is TRBJ1-3; D remains unclear. Trimming stripped 0 bases from V and 1 base from J, with 7 bases between. Germline CDR1 and CDR2: LGHNA and YSLEER. The CDR3 runs 15 residues. The CDR3 DNA sequence: TGCGCCAGCAGCCAAGAGCGGGGTTCTGGAAACACCATATATTTT. This sequence encodes CASSQERGSGNTIYF.

V is TRBV6-5 and J is TRBJ1-5; D is unresolved. Trimming cost V 3 bases and J 3 bases, with 6 bases left between them. This CDR3 is built from 13 residues. Germline V gives CDR1 MNHEY, CDR2 SVGAGI. CDR3 protein: CASSYGDNQPQHF. Here the CDR3 DNA reads TGTGCCAGCAGTTATGGGGACAATCAGCCCCAGCATTTT.

The chain recombines TRBV10-3 with TRBJ2-2; D is unclear. CDR3 length: 12 amino acids. From germline, CDR1 is ENHRY and CDR2 SYGVKD. Deletions cut 5 bases from V and 5 bases from J, with 6 bases between. In DNA, the CDR3 is TGTGCCATCAGTAATCGAACCGGGGAGCTGTTTTTT. This translates into CAISNRTGELFF.

The chain carries TRBV9 and TRBJ1-2, with 10 positions matching TRBD1. The CDR3 covers 16 residues. The germline V gene encodes CDR1 SGDLS and CDR2 YYNGEE. The V and J ends lost 3 bases and 7 bases, in that order; junction bases with no gene match: 12. The CDR3: CASSERQGANDLGYTF. The CDR3 DNA is TGTGCCAGCAGCGAAAGACAGGGGGCGAATGATCTTGGCTACACCTTC.

The V call is TRBV9, the J call TRBJ2-1; D remains ambiguous. V lost 0 bases and J 1 base, leaving 14 bases between the germline ends. The CDR3 is 17 residues long. Germline values: CDR1 SGDLS, CDR2 YYNGEE. The CDR3 DNA follows: TGTGCCAGCAGCGTAGAAGGGTCACCCCTATCCTACAATGAGCAGTTCTTC. Protein product: CASSVEGSPLSYNEQFF. Full variable domain (remainder filled in from reference TRBV9 and TRBJ2-1): DSGVTQTPKHLITATGQRVTLRCSPRSGDLSVYWYQQSLDQGLQFLIQYYNGEERAKGNILERFSAQQFPDLHSELNLSSLELGDSALYFCASSVEGSPLSYNEQFFGPGTRLTVL.

The chain employs TRBV30 and TRBJ2-3, with D perhaps TRBD1 (5 bases). The CDR3 runs to 16 residues. The V gene's germline CDR1 is GTSNPN and CDR2 SVGIG (reference sequence). V lost 0 bases, J lost 1 base, and 14 bases lay in between. In DNA, the CDR3 is TGTGCCTGGAGTGTAGGGGCCGTCTTTGGCACAGATACGCAGTATTTT. Its translation is CAWSVGAVFGTDTQYF.

The chain employs TRBV4-3 and TRBJ2-2; D might be TRBD2 (5 bases). Trimming removed 0 bases at V and 2 bases at J, with 10 bases between. This CDR3 region has 16 residues. The germline V gene encodes CDR1 LGHNA and CDR2 YSLEER. The chain's CDR3 is CASSQERLFNTGELFF. CDR3 coding DNA: TGCGCCAGCAGCCAAGAACGACTATTTAACACCGGGGAGCTGTTTTTT.

CDR3 DNA sequence: TGTGCCAGCAGTTCCCCCGGAGGGGGGGGGCGACTGGGGGGCTACGAGCAGTACTTC. It encodes CASSSPGGGGRLGGYEQYF. The genes are TRBV27 and TRBJ2-7; D is possibly TRBD2 (7 bases). V lost 4 bases to trimming and J lost 3 bases, with 28 bases between them. The CDR3 length is 19 residues. Germline V gives CDR1 MNHEY, CDR2 SMNVEV (reference sequence).

This chain joins TRBV6-4 and TRBJ1-4; D gene uncertain. The CDR3 sequence is 12 residues long. The V end was cut by 2 bases, the J end by 14 bases, with 12 bases between. The germline CDR1 and CDR2 sequences are MRHNA and SNTAGT. The CDR3 DNA is TGTGCCAGCAGTGACAGGGCCGTGAATCTGTTTTTT. Amino acids: CASSDRAVNLFF.

The J gene is TRBJ2-7, the V gene TRBV5-4, with 11 nucleotides matching TRBD1. The CDR3 runs to 19 residues. CDR1 is SGHNT, CDR2 YYREEE, per germline (reference sequence). With V trimmed by 4 bases and J by 5 bases, 20 bases remained unmatched. The CDR3 loop reads CASSGYRIGNGDRGNEQYF. The CDR3 nucleotides are TGTGCCAGCAGCGGTTACCGCATTGGAAACGGGGACAGGGGGAACGAGCAGTACTTC.

In this sample, this clone turned up once. The J gene is TRBJ1-6, the V gene TRBV19; D remains ambiguous. Trimming took off 3 bases at V and 7 bases at J, with 10 bases between the two ends. Germline lookup yields CDR1 LNHDA and CDR2 SQIVND (reference sequence). The CDR3 consists of 14 residues. The CDR3: CASSIESGNSPLHF. As DNA, the CDR3 is TGTGCCAGTAGTATCGAGTCTGGGAATTCACCCCTCCACTTT.